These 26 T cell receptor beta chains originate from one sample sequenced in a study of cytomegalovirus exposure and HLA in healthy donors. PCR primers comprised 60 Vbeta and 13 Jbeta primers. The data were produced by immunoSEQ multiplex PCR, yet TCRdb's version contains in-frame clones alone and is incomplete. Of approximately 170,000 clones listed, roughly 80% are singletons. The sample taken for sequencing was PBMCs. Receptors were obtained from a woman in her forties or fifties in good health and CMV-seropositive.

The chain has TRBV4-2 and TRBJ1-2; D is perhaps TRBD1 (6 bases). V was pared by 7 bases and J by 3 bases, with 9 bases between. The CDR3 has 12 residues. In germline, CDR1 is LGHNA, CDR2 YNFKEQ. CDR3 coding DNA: TGTGCCAGCAACCAGGGGCACTATGGCTACACCTTC. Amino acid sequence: CASNQGHYGYTF.

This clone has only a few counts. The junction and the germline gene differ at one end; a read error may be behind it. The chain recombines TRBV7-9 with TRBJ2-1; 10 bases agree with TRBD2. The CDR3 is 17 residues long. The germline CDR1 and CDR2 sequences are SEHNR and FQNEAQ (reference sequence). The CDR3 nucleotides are TGTTCCAGCAGCTTAGCTAGCGGGAGCTTTACTGGCGATGAGCAGTTCTTC. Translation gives CSSSLASGSFTGDEQFF. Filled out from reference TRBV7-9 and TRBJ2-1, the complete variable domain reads DTGVSQNPRHKITKRGQNVTFRCDPISEHNRLYWYRQTLGQGPEFLTYFQNEAQLEKSRLLSDRFSAERPKGSFSTLEIQRTEQGDSAMYLCSSSLASGSFTGDEQFFGPGTRLTVL.

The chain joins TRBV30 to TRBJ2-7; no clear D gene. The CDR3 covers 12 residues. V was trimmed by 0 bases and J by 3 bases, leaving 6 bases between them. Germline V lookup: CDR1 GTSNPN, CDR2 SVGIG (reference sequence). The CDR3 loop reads CAWSVNNYEQYF. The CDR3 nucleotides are TGTGCCTGGAGTGTAAATAACTACGAGCAGTACTTC. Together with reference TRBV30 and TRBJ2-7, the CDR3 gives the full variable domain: SQTIHQWPATLVQPVGSPLSLECTVEGTSNPNLYWYRQAAGRGLQLLFYSVGIGQISSEVPQNLSASRPQDRQFILSSKKLLLSDSGFYLCAWSVNNYEQYFGPGTRLTVT.

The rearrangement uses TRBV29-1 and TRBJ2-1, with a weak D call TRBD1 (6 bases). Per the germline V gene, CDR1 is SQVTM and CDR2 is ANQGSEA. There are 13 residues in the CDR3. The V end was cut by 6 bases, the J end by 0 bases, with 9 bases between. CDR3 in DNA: TGCAGCGTCGACAGGAGCTCCTACAATGAGCAGTTCTTC. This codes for CSVDRSSYNEQFF.

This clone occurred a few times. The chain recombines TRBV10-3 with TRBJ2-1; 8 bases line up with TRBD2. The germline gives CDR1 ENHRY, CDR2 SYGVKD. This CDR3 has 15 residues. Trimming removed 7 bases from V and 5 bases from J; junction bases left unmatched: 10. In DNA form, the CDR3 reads TGTGCCATCACCACAGGACTAGCCGCGAACAATGAGCAGTTCTTC. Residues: CAITTGLAANNEQFF.

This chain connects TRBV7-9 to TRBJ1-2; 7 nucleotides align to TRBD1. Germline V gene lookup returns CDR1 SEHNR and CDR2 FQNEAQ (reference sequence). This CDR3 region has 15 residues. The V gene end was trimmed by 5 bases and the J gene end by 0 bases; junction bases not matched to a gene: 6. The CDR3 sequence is CASSPRTGANYGYTF. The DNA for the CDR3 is TGTGCCAGCAGCCCTCGGACAGGAGCTAACTATGGCTACACCTTC.

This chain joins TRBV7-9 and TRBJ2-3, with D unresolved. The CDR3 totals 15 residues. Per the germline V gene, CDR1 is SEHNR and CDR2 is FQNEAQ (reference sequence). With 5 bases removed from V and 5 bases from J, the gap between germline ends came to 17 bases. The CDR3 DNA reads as TGTGCCAGCAGCCCCACCGGGTCTTATCGAGATACGCAGTATTTT. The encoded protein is CASSPTGSYRDTQYF.

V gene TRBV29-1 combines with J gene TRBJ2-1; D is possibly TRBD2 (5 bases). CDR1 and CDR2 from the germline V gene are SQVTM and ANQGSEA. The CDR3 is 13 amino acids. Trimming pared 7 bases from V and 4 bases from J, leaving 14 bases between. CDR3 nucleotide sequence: TGCAGCGGCAGGACTCCCGGTTACAATGAGCAGTTCTTC. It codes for CSGRTPGYNEQFF.

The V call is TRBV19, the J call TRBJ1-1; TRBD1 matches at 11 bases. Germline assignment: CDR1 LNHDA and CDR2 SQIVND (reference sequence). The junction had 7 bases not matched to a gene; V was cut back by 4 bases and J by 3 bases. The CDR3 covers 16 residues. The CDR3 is CASSRPPGQGDTEAFF. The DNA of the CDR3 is TGTGCCAGTAGTAGGCCGCCGGGACAGGGGGACACTGAAGCTTTCTTT. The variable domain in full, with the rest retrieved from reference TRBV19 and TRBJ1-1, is DGGITQSPKYLFRKEGQNVTLSCEQNLNHDAMYWYRQDPGQGLRLIYYSQIVNDFQKGDIAEGYSVSREKKESFPLTVTSAQKNPTAFYLCASSRPPGQGDTEAFFGQGTRLTVV.

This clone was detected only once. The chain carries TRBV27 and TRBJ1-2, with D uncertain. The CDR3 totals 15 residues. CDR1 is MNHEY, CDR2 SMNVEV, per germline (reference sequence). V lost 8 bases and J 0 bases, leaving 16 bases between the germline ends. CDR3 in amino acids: CASGGTGSTNYGYTF. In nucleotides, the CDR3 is TGTGCCAGCGGCGGCACCGGCAGCACTAACTATGGCTACACCTTC.

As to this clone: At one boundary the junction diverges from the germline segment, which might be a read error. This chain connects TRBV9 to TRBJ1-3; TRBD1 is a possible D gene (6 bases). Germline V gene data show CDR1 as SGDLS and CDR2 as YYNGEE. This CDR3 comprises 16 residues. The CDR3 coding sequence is TGTACCAGCAGCGTTACAGGGCCGAGCTCTGGAAACACCATATATTTT. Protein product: CTSSVTGPSSGNTIYF.

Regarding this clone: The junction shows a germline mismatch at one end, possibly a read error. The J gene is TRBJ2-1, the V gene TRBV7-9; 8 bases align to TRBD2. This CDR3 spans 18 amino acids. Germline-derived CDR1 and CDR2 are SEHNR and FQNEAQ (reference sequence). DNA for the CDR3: TGTTCCAGCAGCTTGCCAACACTAGCGGCCAGCTCCTACAATGAGCAGTTCTTC. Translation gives CSSSLPTLAASSYNEQFF.

CDR3 sequence (DNA): TGTGCCAGCAGTTACAGAACTAGCGGAGACTACGAGCAGTACTTC. Translating it yields CASSYRTSGDYEQYF. The V call is TRBV6-5, the J call TRBJ2-7, with TRBD2 matching 8 bases. The V gene end was trimmed by 2 bases and the J gene end by 3 bases; junction bases not matched to a gene: 6. The CDR3 runs 15 residues. CDR1 is MNHEY and CDR2 is SVGAGI in the germline V gene.

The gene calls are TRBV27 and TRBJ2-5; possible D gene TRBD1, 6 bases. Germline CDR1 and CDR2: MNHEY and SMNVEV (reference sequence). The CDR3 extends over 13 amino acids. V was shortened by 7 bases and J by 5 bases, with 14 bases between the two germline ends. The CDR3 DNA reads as TGTGCCAGCAAAACAGGGATCCGGGAGACCCAGTACTTC. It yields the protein CASKTGIRETQYF.

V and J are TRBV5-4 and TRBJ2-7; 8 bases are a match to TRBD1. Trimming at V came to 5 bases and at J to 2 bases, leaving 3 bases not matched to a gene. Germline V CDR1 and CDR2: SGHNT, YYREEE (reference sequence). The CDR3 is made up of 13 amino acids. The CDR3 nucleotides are TGTGCCAGCAGAGGACAGGGCACCTACGAGCAGTACTTC. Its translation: CASRGQGTYEQYF.

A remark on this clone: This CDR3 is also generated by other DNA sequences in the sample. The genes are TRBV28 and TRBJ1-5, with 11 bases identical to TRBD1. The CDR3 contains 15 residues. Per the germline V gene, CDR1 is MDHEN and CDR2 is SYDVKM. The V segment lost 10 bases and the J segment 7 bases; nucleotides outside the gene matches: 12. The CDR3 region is CATHPGGTGGQPQHF. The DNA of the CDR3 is TGTGCCACCCACCCGGGTGGGACAGGGGGGCAGCCCCAGCATTTT.

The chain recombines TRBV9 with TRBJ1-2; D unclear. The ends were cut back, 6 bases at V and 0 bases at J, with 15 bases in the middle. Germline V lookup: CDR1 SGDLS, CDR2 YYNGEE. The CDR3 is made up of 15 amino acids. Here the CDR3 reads CASTPSLGPNYGYTF. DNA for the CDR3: TGTGCCAGCACCCCTAGCCTGGGCCCTAACTATGGCTACACCTTC. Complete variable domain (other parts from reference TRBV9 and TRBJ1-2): DSGVTQTPKHLITATGQRVTLRCSPRSGDLSVYWYQQSLDQGLQFLIQYYNGEERAKGNILERFSAQQFPDLHSELNLSSLELGDSALYFCASTPSLGPNYGYTFGSGTRLTVV.

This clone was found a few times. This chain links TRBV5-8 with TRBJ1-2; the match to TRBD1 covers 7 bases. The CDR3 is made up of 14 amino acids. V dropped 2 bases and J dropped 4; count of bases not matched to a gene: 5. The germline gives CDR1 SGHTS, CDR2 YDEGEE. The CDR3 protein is CASSFRDRPYGYTF. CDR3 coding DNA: TGTGCCAGCAGCTTCCGGGACAGACCCTATGGCTACACCTTC.

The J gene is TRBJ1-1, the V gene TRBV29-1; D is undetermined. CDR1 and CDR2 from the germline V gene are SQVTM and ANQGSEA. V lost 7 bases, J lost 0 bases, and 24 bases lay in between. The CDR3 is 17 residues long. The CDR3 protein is CSARQDYRGSMNTEAFF. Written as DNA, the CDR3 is TGCAGCGCACGGCAAGACTACAGAGGTTCAATGAACACTGAAGCTTTCTTT.

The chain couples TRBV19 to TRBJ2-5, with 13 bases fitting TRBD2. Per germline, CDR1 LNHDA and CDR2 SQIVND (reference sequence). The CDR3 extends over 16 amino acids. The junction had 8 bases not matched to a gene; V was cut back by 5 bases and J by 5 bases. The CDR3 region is CASSAGLAGVQETQYF. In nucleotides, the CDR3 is TGTGCCAGTAGTGCCGGACTAGCGGGAGTCCAGGAGACCCAGTACTTC.

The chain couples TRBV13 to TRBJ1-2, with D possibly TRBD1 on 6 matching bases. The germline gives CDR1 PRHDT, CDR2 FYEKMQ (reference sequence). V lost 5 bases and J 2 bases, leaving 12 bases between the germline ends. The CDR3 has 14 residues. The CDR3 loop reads CASSRDMTNYGYTF. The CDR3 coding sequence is TGTGCCAGCAGCCGGGACATGACAAACTATGGCTACACCTTC.

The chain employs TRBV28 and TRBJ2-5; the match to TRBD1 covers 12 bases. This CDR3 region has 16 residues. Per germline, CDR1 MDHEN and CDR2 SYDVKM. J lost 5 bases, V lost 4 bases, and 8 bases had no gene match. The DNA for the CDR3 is TGTGCCAGCAGTTCGGGAGGGACAGGGGGCCAGGAGACCCAGTACTTC. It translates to CASSSGGTGGQETQYF.

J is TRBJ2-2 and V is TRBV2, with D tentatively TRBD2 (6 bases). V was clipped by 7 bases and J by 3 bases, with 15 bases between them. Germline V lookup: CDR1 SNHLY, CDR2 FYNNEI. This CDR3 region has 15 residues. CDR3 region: CASTLLEGYTGELFF. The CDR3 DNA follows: TGTGCCAGCACTCTCTTGGAGGGGTACACCGGGGAGCTGTTTTTT.

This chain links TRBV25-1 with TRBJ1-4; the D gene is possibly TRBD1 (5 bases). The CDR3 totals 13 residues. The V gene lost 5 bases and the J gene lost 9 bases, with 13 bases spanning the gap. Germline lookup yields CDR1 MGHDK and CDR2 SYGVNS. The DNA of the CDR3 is TGTGCCAGCAGTTTGACAGTGGGGAAAAAACTGTTTTTT. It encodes CASSLTVGKKLFF.

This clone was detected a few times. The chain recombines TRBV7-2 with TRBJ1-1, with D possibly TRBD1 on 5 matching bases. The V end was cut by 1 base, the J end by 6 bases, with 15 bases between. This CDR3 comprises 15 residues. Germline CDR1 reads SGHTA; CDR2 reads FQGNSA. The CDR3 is CASSLDFRGLAEAFF. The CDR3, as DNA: TGTGCCAGCAGCTTAGATTTTAGGGGTCTGGCTGAAGCTTTCTTT.

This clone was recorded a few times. CDR3 DNA sequence: TGTGCCATCAGCACACAACTAGCGGGGGGACACAATGAGCAGTTCTTC. It is translated as CAISTQLAGGHNEQFF. The chain is built from TRBV10-3 and TRBJ2-1, with TRBD2 matching 12 bases. Germline V gene data show CDR1 as ENHRY and CDR2 as SYGVKD. After removal of 6 bases from V and 5 bases from J, the junction contained 8 bases not matched to a gene. This CDR3 comprises 16 residues.